What follows describes a single T cell receptor (beta chain). The data derive from a study of cytomegalovirus exposure and HLA in healthy donors. Libraries were prepared by immunoSEQ multiplex PCR; TCRdb keeps only in-frame clonotypes and omits some of them. Of some 340,000 clones in the sample, approximately 86% were seen once. This sequence originates from a woman in her twenties or thirties in good health and CMV-seropositive. Specimen: PBMCs.

DNA of the CDR3: TGTGCCAGCAGCTTGAAGTGGGCGGGCCCCAACACAGATACGCAGTATTTT. The encoded protein is CASSLKWAGPNTDTQYF. The rearrangement links TRBV7-2 to TRBJ2-3; TRBD2 is a possible D gene (5 bases). This CDR3 is built from 17 residues. V lost 3 bases and J 2 bases, leaving 18 bases between the germline ends. Germline values: CDR1 SGHTA, CDR2 FQGNSA.